The present TCR beta chain was sequenced within a study of T cell responses to AZD1222 COVID-19 vaccine. Produced via immunoSEQ multiplex PCR; TCRdb's table is partial and in-frame only. In the table there are 90,000 to 100,000 clones, approximately 84% of which are singletons. The germline V gene has CDR1 SGHVS and CDR2 FNYEAQ. V lost 6 bases and J lost 7; bases outside the gene matches: 5. This CDR3 contains 14 residues. The clonotype originates from an adult who received the AZD1222 COVID-19 vaccine. The material sequenced was peripheral blood, taken 28 days after the second AZD1222 dose. The rearrangement joins TRBV7-6 to TRBJ1-4, with 10 bases lining up with TRBD1. The CDR3 DNA reads TGTGCCAGCAGTTGGACAGGGGGTGGTGAAAAACTGTTTTTT. Translation gives CASSWTGGGEKLFF. Full variable domain (missing parts from reference TRBV7-6 and TRBJ1-4): GAGVSQSPRYKVTKRGQDVALRCDPISGHVSLYWYRQALGQGPEFLTYFNYEAQQDKSGLPNDRFSAERPEGSISTLTIQRTEQRDSAMYRCASSWTGGGEKLFFGSGTQLSVL.